Listed below are T cell receptor beta chains from one sample, sequenced in a study of blood T cell repertoires in COVID-19. TCRdb's copy holds only in-frame clones and misses some; the assay was immunoSEQ multiplex PCR. The sample consists of some 180,000 clones, roughly 85% of them appearing once. Material: peripheral blood. All receptors derive from a woman aged 55-69 years with acute or convalescent COVID-19. CDR3s leave out the opening cysteine and the closing phenylalanine or tryptophan.

V | CDR3
TRBV3-1/TRBV3-2 | ASSPLGGTAEAF
TRBV5-4 | ASSSYGTANEQF
TRBV11-2 | ASSSGLGIYSTDTQY
TRBV5-4 | ASRPGVNTEAF
TRBV2 | ASSGSGAGANVLT
TRBV7-9 | ASSPRRDSSYEQY
TRBV11-3 | ASSRGLAYEQY
TRBV29-1 | SVDVLDSDTQY
TRBV20-1 | SASLRTANYGYT
TRBV19 | ASSSLGRNQPQH
TRBV19 | ASRPFGGTEAF
TRBV6-5 | ATSSFGNQPQH
TRBV4-2 | ASSPLSSSVRTSGSNYEQY
TRBV19 | ASETGLNTEAF
TRBV11-2 | ASSLGGTPSREQF
TRBV7-2 | ASSLTPGSNYGYT
TRBV14 | ASSLGQYYGYT
TRBV3-1/TRBV3-2 | ASSLRAEVGPQH
TRBV24-1 | ATSGPAGQQETQY
TRBV24-1 | ATSDLAEAF
TRBV27 | ASSPFGQVNQPQH
TRBV6-6 | ASSYPRQGAYGYT
TRBV6-6 | ASSLGTGYSNQPQH
TRBV6-5 | ASSYDRVLYGYT
TRBV19 | ASKGGRGAKNIQY
TRBV27 | ASSAGRAYGYT
TRBV4-2 | ASSQEQGDYGYT
TRBV13 | ASSFGGPSGRNEQF
TRBV12-3/TRBV12-4 | ASGLDRGGYT
TRBV28 | ASSLRDMWF
TRBV7-7 | ASSTIGQSQETQY
TRBV12-5 | ASGLGQSGNTIY
TRBV27 | AAGGYTEAF
TRBV18 | ASSPENQPQH
TRBV28 | ASSSQGRIAGGRDEQF
TRBV9 | ASALRFTLRGTTSRGNQPQH